This TCR beta chain was identified in a study of blood T cell repertoires in COVID-19. For the study at large: The analysed material was cDNA or gDNA that came from T cells, B-cell-depleted T cells, or PBMCs.

This CDR3 has 16 residues. The ends were cut back, 3 bases at V and 8 bases at J, with 21 bases in the middle. In germline, CDR1 is SGHDT, CDR2 YYEEEE. In the original processing: Reference gene primers were amplified, and this amplification served to estimate nucleated cell counts. TCRdb's copy holds only in-frame clones and misses some; the assay was immunoSEQ multiplex PCR. For V, J and clone size, that table is used; D and trimming come from the DNA. The sample lists fewer than 700,000 clones; approximately 88% were seen once. Sequences were obtained from peripheral blood. The chain uses TRBV5-6 and TRBJ2-4, with D perhaps TRBD2 (6 bases). This clonotype originated in a woman aged 50 to 60 with COVID-19, enrolled during active disease. CDR3 DNA: TGTGCCAGCAGCTCCAAACTACTAGCAAGGGGCGACATTCAGTACTTC. It is translated as CASSSKLLARGDIQYF.